This T cell receptor beta chain comes out of a study of T cell responses to AZD1222 COVID-19 vaccine. Sequenced by immunoSEQ multiplex PCR; TCRdb stores in-frame clones only, minus some. Among some 140,000 clones listed, about 90% were seen once. The CDR3 extends over 12 amino acids. Germline V gene data show CDR1 as LNHNV and CDR2 as YYDKDF (reference sequence). V dropped 5 bases and J dropped 6 bases, with 9 bases sitting between them. This clonotype originated in an adult in good health. The chain joins TRBV15 to TRBJ2-3; D call uncertain. The specimen comprised peripheral blood, sampled on day 0 of AZD1222 vaccination. This CDR3 is CATSLTWDTQYF. The DNA of the CDR3 is TGTGCCACCAGCTTGACTTGGGATACGCAGTATTTT.